The text below deals with one TCR beta chain. The sample comes from a study of blood T cell repertoires in COVID-19. Overall study context: Some COVID-19 samples were acute and others convalescent; all came from the United States, Italy and Spain.

Here immunoSEQ multiplex PCR was the method, and the copy in TCRdb shows in-frame clones only, minus some. The sample includes 250,000 to 300,000 clones, 80% to 90% of them seen just once. Per the germline V gene, CDR1 is SGHTA and CDR2 is FQGNSA. The CDR3 extends over 17 amino acids. Trimming at V came to 2 bases and at J to 4 bases, leaving 13 bases not matched to a gene. The chain recombines TRBV7-2 with TRBJ1-2; 7 nucleotides match TRBD1. The sequenced material came from peripheral blood. The receptor's source is a woman aged 70-85 years with acute or convalescent COVID-19. This CDR3 is CASSLWGGGQKIYGYTF. The CDR3 nucleotides are TGTGCCAGCAGCTTATGGGGTGGGGGACAGAAGATCTATGGCTACACCTTC.